This TCR beta chain originates from a study of blood T cell repertoires in COVID-19. About the study: From the United States, Italy and Spain came samples of acute and convalescent COVID-19.

Original processing methods: Estimated nucleated cell counts came from reference gene primer amplification. Clones were read by immunoSEQ multiplex PCR, and TCRdb kept only the in-frame ones, dropping some. V and J calls and clone size are copied from that table; D and trimming were computed from the DNA. The table shows roughly 100,000 clones, with over 65% occurring only once. Per the germline V gene, CDR1 is MNHNY and CDR2 is SVGAGI (reference sequence). The ends were cut back, 4 bases at V and 3 bases at J, with 9 bases in the middle. The CDR3 extends over 14 amino acids. The source material was peripheral blood. This chain links TRBV6-6 with TRBJ2-2; D might be TRBD1 (6 bases). The receptor was derived from a human donor in a cohort sampled during active COVID-19. CDR3: CASSSQGYTGELFF. The CDR3 region has the DNA TGTGCCAGCAGTTCTCAGGGGTACACCGGGGAGCTGTTTTTT.